This T cell receptor (beta chain) was profiled in a study of T cell responses to AZD1222 COVID-19 vaccine. Study-level findings and limits: A reported finding is that nearly half of spike-specific TCRs target unmutated variant regions. Spike was spanned by vaccine-associated CD4 TCRs, which were dominant at 160-218 and 743-854.

Profiled with immunoSEQ multiplex PCR; TCRdb holds only in-frame clones, not every one. The sample records 90,000 to 130,000 clones, around 93% being singletons. As to this clone: Its antigen is not known.

V gave up 2 bases and J gave up 10 bases, with 7 bases separating them. CDR3 length: 11 amino acids. Germline V CDR1 and CDR2: MNHEY, SVGAGI. The chain links TRBV6-5 to TRBJ2-3; TRBD2 is a possible D gene (6 bases). The sequencing used peripheral blood, collected 28 days after the second AZD1222 dose. This receptor was taken from an adult who received the AZD1222 COVID-19 vaccine. This chain's CDR3 is CASSYGGSQYF. The CDR3 DNA is TGTGCCAGCAGTTACGGAGGGTCGCAGTATTTT.